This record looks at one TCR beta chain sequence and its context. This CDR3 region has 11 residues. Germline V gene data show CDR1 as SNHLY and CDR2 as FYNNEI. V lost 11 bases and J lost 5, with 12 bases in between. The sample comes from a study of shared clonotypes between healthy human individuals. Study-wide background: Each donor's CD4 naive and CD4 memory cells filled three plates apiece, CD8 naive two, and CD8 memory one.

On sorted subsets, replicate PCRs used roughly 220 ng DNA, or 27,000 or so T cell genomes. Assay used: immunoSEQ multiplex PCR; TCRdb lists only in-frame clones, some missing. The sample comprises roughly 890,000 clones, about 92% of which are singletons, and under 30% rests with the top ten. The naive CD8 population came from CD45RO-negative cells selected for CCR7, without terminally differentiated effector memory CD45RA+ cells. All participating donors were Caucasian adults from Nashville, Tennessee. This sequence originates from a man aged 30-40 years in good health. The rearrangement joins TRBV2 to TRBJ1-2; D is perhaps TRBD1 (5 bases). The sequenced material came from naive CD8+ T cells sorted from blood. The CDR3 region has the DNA TGTGCCGTTGTGGGGGGGTATGGCTACACCTTC. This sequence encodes CAVVGGYGYTF.